This passage covers 8 T cell receptor beta chains from one sample sequenced in a study of T cells expressing NK-cell markers. Each CDR3 protein gets one entry in TCRdb, which reprocessed the 5' RACE reads and gives no DNA. The table lists about 260,000 distinct CDR3 sequences. The sequenced material came from blood T cells: a sorted CD56 or NKG2C T cell subset, CD4+ or CD8+ T cells, or bulk PBMC T cells (not recorded which). All receptors derive from a woman aged 18 to 69 in good health.

The V gene is TRBV9, the J gene TRBJ2-2; the D call of TRBD1 rests on TCRdb alone, since no DNA is present to check it. This CDR3 spans 14 amino acids. Germline V CDR1 and CDR2: SGDLS, YYNGEE. CDR3 residues: CASSVEARAGELFF.

This chain connects TRBV6-5 to TRBJ1-5. The CDR3 spans 14 residues. The V gene's germline CDR1 is MNHEY and CDR2 SVGAGI. CDR3 protein: CASSYSTANQPQHF.

The chain employs TRBV29-1 and TRBJ2-3; TCRdb's D gene call, TRBD2, goes unchecked for lack of DNA. This CDR3 is built from 15 residues. Germline V gene lookup returns CDR1 SQVTM and CDR2 ANQGSEA. The CDR3: CSVQGTSGSTDTQYF.

The chain recombines TRBV20-1 with TRBJ2-7. Germline V gives CDR1 DFQATT, CDR2 SNEGSKA (reference sequence). This CDR3 region has 13 residues. The CDR3 sequence: CSARTTSGYEQYF.

The chain uses TRBV5-1 and TRBJ1-4; the D call from TCRdb, TRBD1, cannot be confirmed without DNA. This CDR3 contains 14 residues. Germline V gene lookup returns CDR1 SGHRS and CDR2 YFSETQ. The CDR3 spells CASRTGTGNEKLFF.

The V gene is TRBV7-2, the J gene TRBJ2-1; there is no DNA to check the TCRdb D call of TRBD1. The CDR3 has 14 residues. Germline V gene data show CDR1 as SGHTA and CDR2 as FQGNSA. The CDR3 sequence is CASSLSPLNNEQFF.

CDR3 sequence reads: CASRPGLGPTDTQYF. The V gene is TRBV12-3 or TRBV12-4, the J gene TRBJ2-3; with no DNA, the TCRdb D assignment of TRBD1 cannot be verified. The CDR3 has 15 residues.

This chain links TRBV29-1 with TRBJ2-5; checking the TCRdb D call of TRBD1 is not possible without DNA. This CDR3 comprises 13 residues. Germline V CDR1 and CDR2: SQVTM, ANQGSEA. CDR3 in amino acids: CSVKGAWGETQYF.